Sequencing of this T cell receptor (beta chain) was carried out in a study of cytomegalovirus exposure and HLA in healthy donors. V shed 8 bases and J 4 bases; nucleotides not matched to a gene: 3. Germline CDR1 reads MDHEN; CDR2 reads SYDVKM. The CDR3 has 12 residues. Primers included in the PCR were 60 Vbeta and 13 Jbeta primers. Sequencing used immunoSEQ multiplex PCR; TCRdb keeps in-frame clones, though not all of them. The sample contains hundreds of thousands of clones, roughly 80% of which appear only once. This clone occurred once. Its antigen remains unidentified. Findings and caveats of the study: Previous analysis showed most TCR beta V segments were productive about 87% or about 30% of the time.

Sequencing input: PBMCs. This TCR came from a girl aged 5-17 years in good health and CMV-seronegative. V gene TRBV28 combines with J gene TRBJ1-1; TRBD1 aligns across 8 bases. The CDR3, as DNA: TGTGCCAGCGGGACAGGAAGCACTGAAGCTTTCTTT. This codes for CASGTGSTEAFF.